The T cell receptor (beta chain) under discussion was sequenced for a study of blood T cells in healthy people across ages. Study-wide background: Capturing about one barcoded beta molecule per two T cells was achieved by template switching.

Regarding this clonotype: The antigen is not known.

Together with a sample-barcoded 5' primer, a J-beta primer mix was included in a second PCR lasting about 6 to 11 cycles. A template-switch adaptor that had 12 random nucleotides put a tag on each cDNA molecule. From the 5' RACE reads, TCRdb called clonotypes with MiXCR, one entry per CDR3 protein. This sample has some 920,000 distinct CDR3 sequences; about 53% occur once, and the top ten carry 20% to 25%. Broader study findings: Age brought a roughly linear fall in TCR beta diversity measured per million T cells.

Each of the donors had approximately 10 milliliters of peripheral blood drawn into EDTA-treated Vacutainer tubes. The sequencing sample was made of blood. The receptor was derived from a woman aged 60-70 years in good health.

CDR3 loop: CSAVDRVGEKLFF. The DNA for the CDR3 is TGCAGTGCTGTAGACAGGGTCGGCGAAAAACTGTTTTTT. The rearrangement joins TRBV20-1 to TRBJ1-4; 7 bases match TRBD1. The V gene's germline CDR1 is DFQATT and CDR2 SNEGSKA (reference sequence). This CDR3 region has 13 residues. J was trimmed by 8 bases and V by 5 bases; bases with no gene match: 8.